Presented here are 16 T cell receptor beta chains from one specimen sequenced in a study of T cell clones after liver transplantation. Method: immunoSEQ multiplex PCR; TCRdb's copy keeps in-frame clones and lacks some. The table has 80,000 or so clones, around four fifths seen once. Sequenced here: CD4+ T cells from blood, sampled almost 47 months after liver transplant. These receptors were collected from a human patient who received a liver transplant. Part of the T cell pool may stem from the graft donor.

The rearrangement uses TRBV29-1 and TRBJ2-1, with 10 bases identical to TRBD1. CDR1 and CDR2 from the germline V gene are SQVTM and ANQGSEA. The CDR3 covers 13 residues. The J segment lost 5 bases and the V segment lost 7 bases, leaving 5 bases of the junction unmatched. CDR3 DNA: TGCAGCGCTGGCGGGACAGGGGACAATGAGCAGTTCTTC. As protein: CSAGGTGDNEQFF.

In this sample, this clone turned up once. CDR3 loop: CASSLGSGRFTGELFF. Here the CDR3 DNA reads TGTGCCAGCAGCTTGGGTAGCGGGAGGTTCACCGGGGAGCTGTTTTTT. The V gene is TRBV5-6, the J gene TRBJ2-2, with TRBD2 matching 10 bases. Germline V lookup: CDR1 SGHDT, CDR2 YYEEEE. The CDR3 sequence is 16 residues long. Unmatched junction bases numbered 3, after V lost 0 bases and J lost 4 bases.

The chain uses TRBV7-2 and TRBJ2-1, with 7 bases that match TRBD2. Germline loops: CDR1 SGHTA, CDR2 FQGNSA. V lost 5 bases, J lost 7 bases, and 11 bases stayed unmatched. CDR3 length: 15 residues. As DNA, the CDR3 is TGTGCCAGCAGCCCACCGGGACTACAAACGAATGAGCAGTTCTTC. This codes for CASSPPGLQTNEQFF.

The V call is TRBV5-4, the J call TRBJ1-5, with 7 bases that match TRBD1. CDR3 length: 15 amino acids. In germline, CDR1 is SGHNT, CDR2 YYREEE (reference sequence). V trimming: 0 bases; J trimming: 1 base; junction bases outside the gene matches: 1. CDR3 sequence: CASSLEGASNQPQHF. The CDR3 DNA follows: TGTGCCAGCAGCTTGGAGGGGGCCAGCAATCAGCCCCAGCATTTT.

This clone is a singleton in its sample. The chain joins TRBV19 to TRBJ1-2; 7 bases align to TRBD1. The V gene end was trimmed by 9 bases and the J gene end by 4 bases; junction bases not matched to a gene: 17. The CDR3 extends over 16 amino acids. The germline V gene has CDR1 LNHDA and CDR2 SQIVND (reference sequence). CDR3 nucleotide sequence: TGTGCCAGCAGCCGATCAAAGGGGGCGCATGGCTATGGCTACACCTTC. Its protein product is CASSRSKGAHGYGYTF.

This chain uses TRBV21-1 with TRBJ1-3. TRBV21-1 is classified as a pseudogene. The CDR3 loop spans 13 amino acids. CDR3 residues: CASRIGAGNTIYF. CDR3 in DNA: TGTGCCAGCAGAATAGGCGCTGGAAACACCATATATTTT.

The chain uses TRBV5-6 and TRBJ2-7; tentatively, D is TRBD2 (5 bases). Germline values: CDR1 SGHDT, CDR2 YYEEEE. The CDR3 extends over 14 amino acids. Trimming removed 1 base at V and 5 bases at J, with 13 bases between. Here the CDR3 reads CASSLWASPDEQYF. The CDR3 DNA sequence: TGTGCCAGCAGCTTGTGGGCTAGCCCGGACGAGCAGTACTTC. Based on the CDR3 plus reference TRBV5-6 and TRBJ2-7, the full variable domain is DAGVTQSPTHLIKTRGQQVTLRCSPKSGHDTVSWYQQALGQGPQFIFQYYEEEERQRGNFPDRFSGHQFPNYSSELNVNALLLGDSALYLCASSLWASPDEQYFGPGTRLTVT.

V usage is TRBV7-2 and J usage is TRBJ2-5; D is unclear. Trimming shortened V by 5 bases and J by 5 bases, and 6 bases separated the two germline ends. The CDR3 totals 11 residues. The germline gives CDR1 SGHTA, CDR2 FQGNSA. The CDR3 loop is CASSPRETQYF. DNA for the CDR3: TGTGCCAGCAGCCCTAGGGAGACCCAGTACTTC.

V gene TRBV25-1 combines with J gene TRBJ2-5, with D perhaps given as TRBD1 or TRBD2 (6 bases each). This CDR3 spans 13 amino acids. Trimming took 6 bases from V and 5 from J, leaving 13 bases between them. The germline V gene encodes CDR1 MGHDK and CDR2 SYGVNS. In nucleotides, the CDR3 is TGTGCCAGCAGCCCGGGGGCCTGGGAGACCCAGTACTTC. Translated, it gives CASSPGAWETQYF.

The gene calls are TRBV5-4 and TRBJ1-1; the D is unclear. The V gene's germline CDR1 is SGHNT and CDR2 YYREEE (reference sequence). The ends were cut back, 0 bases at V and 5 bases at J, with 11 bases in the middle. The CDR3 spans 14 residues. CDR3 protein: CASSLGQTRTEAFF. In DNA, the CDR3 is TGTGCCAGCAGCTTGGGTCAGACAAGAACTGAAGCTTTCTTT.

As concerns this clone: A junction end diverges from the germline sequence, so it may reflect a read error. The chain carries TRBV10-3 and TRBJ1-1; D is undetermined. This CDR3 is 13 amino acids long. Per the germline V gene, CDR1 is ENHRY and CDR2 is SYGVKD. CDR3 sequence reads: CAITMGENTETFF. The CDR3 DNA reads as TGTGCCATCACCATGGGAGAAAACACTGAAACTTTCTTT.

The chain carries TRBV7-6 and TRBJ2-1, with 7 bases identical to TRBD2. In germline, CDR1 is SGHVS, CDR2 FNYEAQ. The CDR3 has 12 residues. Germline trimming cut 5 bases from V and 9 bases from J; bases unmatched to any gene: 4. CDR3 protein: CASSRRTSEQFF. CDR3 sequence (DNA): TGTGCCAGCAGCCGCCGGACTAGTGAGCAGTTCTTC.

This clone was counted only a few times. J is TRBJ1-1 and V is TRBV10-2; 8 nucleotides align to TRBD1. This CDR3 is built from 16 residues. The J segment lost 5 bases and the V segment lost 3 bases, leaving 11 bases of the junction unmatched. Germline lookup yields CDR1 WSHSY and CDR2 SAAADI. CDR3 in amino acids: CASSDWGQARGTEAFF. The CDR3 bases are TGCGCCAGCAGTGACTGGGGACAGGCAAGGGGGACTGAAGCTTTCTTT.

This rearrangement joins TRBV4-2 to TRBJ2-1; tentative D call: TRBD1 (5 bases). V lost 2 bases and J lost 4, with 18 bases in between. This CDR3 spans 17 amino acids. Germline V gene sequence: CDR1 LGHNA, CDR2 YNFKEQ. The CDR3 coding sequence is TGTGCCAGCAGCCAAACGACTCCAGAAGGGGTGTACAATGAGCAGTTCTTC. Translation gives CASSQTTPEGVYNEQFF.

This chain's CDR3 is CASSPTGGGYEQYF. The CDR3 DNA reads TGTGCCAGCAGTCCGACAGGGGGCGGGTACGAGCAGTACTTC. The V gene is TRBV27, the J gene TRBJ2-7; 10 bases line up with TRBD1. V was clipped by 5 bases and J by 4 bases; unmatched bases: 5. The CDR3 length is 14 residues. The germline V gene has CDR1 MNHEY and CDR2 SMNVEV (reference sequence).

The rearrangement uses TRBV18 and TRBJ1-2; TRBD1 matches 9 bases. The ends lost 3 bases at V and 7 bases at J; junction bases unmatched: 9. CDR3 length equals 15 residues. The germline V gene encodes CDR1 KGHSH and CDR2 LQKENI. DNA of the CDR3: TGTGCCAGCTCACCTCGGACAGGGGAGTCTGGTGGCTACACCTTC. This translates into CASSPRTGESGGYTF. Filled out from reference TRBV18 and TRBJ1-2, the complete variable domain reads NAGVMQNPRHLVRRRGQEARLRCSPMKGHSHVYWYRQLPEEGLKFMVYLQKENIIDESGMPKERFSAEFPKEGPSILRIQQVVRGDSAAYFCASSPRTGESGGYTFGSGTRLTVV.